One and the same sample provided the 6 T cell receptor beta chains below, sequenced in a study of CD8+ T cells in alopecia areata. Extracted RNA was reverse transcribed into cDNA, the sequencing template. Produced via immunoSEQ multiplex PCR; TCRdb's table is partial and in-frame only. The sample lists hundreds of thousands of clones, 57% seen once, with around 0.44% in the top ten. The sample here was CD4+ T cells sorted from blood, taken at week 0. All receptors derive from a human donor with alopecia areata.

This clone was seen a single time. Other DNA sequences in the sample encode the same CDR3. This chain joins TRBV5-1 and TRBJ2-3; no definite D call. V was cut by 4 bases and J by 0 bases, with 6 bases left in between. Per the germline V gene, CDR1 is SGHRS and CDR2 is YFSETQ. CDR3 length equals 13 residues. CDR3 DNA: TGCGCCAGCAGCGTCGGTAGCACAGATACGCAGTATTTT. Protein product: CASSVGSTDTQYF.

This clone appeared once. The gene calls are TRBV4-1 and TRBJ2-3; 12 bases align to TRBD2. CDR1 and CDR2 from the germline V gene are MGHRA and YSYEKL. This CDR3 is 15 amino acids long. Trimming took 1 base from V and 5 from J; bases not matched to a gene: 1. The CDR3 sequence is CASSQVGLAGDTQYF. The DNA of the CDR3 is TGCGCCAGCAGCCAAGTGGGACTAGCGGGAGATACGCAGTATTTT.

In regard to this clone: This sample also contains other DNA sequences that code for the same CDR3. J is TRBJ2-5 and V is TRBV30; no clear D. The CDR3 spans 14 residues. V was pared by 2 bases and J by 1 base, with 11 bases between. Germline V lookup: CDR1 GTSNPN, CDR2 SVGIG (reference sequence). The CDR3 here is CAWSPSGAQETQYF. The CDR3 DNA sequence: TGTGCCTGGAGTCCCTCTGGAGCCCAAGAGACCCAGTACTTC.

Only one count was recorded for this clone. V gene TRBV7-2 combines with J gene TRBJ2-7; a weak D match, TRBD1 (6 bases). Trimming took 4 bases from V and 0 from J, leaving 13 bases between them. CDR1 and CDR2 from the germline V gene are SGHTA and FQGNSA. CDR3 length equals 15 residues. The CDR3 loop reads CASSWGTLSSYEQYF. The CDR3 DNA reads TGTGCCAGCAGCTGGGGGACACTGAGCTCCTACGAGCAGTACTTC.

A note on this clone: One junction end does not reproduce the germline sequence, and a read error may be involved. The chain links TRBV7-7 to TRBJ2-5; D gene ambiguous. Germline V gives CDR1 SSHAT, CDR2 FNYEAQ (reference sequence). This CDR3 has 11 residues. CDR3 region: CASSSRETQYF. CDR3 nucleotides: TGTGCTAGCAGCTCGCGAGAGACCCAGTACTTC.

The chain's CDR3 is CSVGRRGSTMYGYTF. The CDR3 nucleotides are TGCAGCGTGGGGCGACGGGGATCAACTATGTATGGCTACACCTTC. The chain has TRBV29-1 and TRBJ1-2, with D maybe TRBD1 (5 bases). The length of the CDR3 is 15 residues. Germline CDR1 SQVTM, CDR2 ANQGSEA. V gave up 6 bases and J gave up 5 bases, with 22 bases separating them.